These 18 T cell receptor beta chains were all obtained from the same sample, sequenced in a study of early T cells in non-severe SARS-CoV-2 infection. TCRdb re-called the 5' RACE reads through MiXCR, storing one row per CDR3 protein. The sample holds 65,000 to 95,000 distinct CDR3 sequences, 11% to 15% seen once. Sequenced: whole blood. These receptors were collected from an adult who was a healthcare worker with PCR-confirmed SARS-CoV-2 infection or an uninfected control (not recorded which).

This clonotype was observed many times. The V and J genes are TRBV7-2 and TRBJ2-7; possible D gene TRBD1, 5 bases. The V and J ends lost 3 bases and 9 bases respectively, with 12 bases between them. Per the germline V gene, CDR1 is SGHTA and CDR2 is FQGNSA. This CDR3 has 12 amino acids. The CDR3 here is CASSFGQSPQYF. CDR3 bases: TGTGCCAGCAGCTTTGGACAAAGCCCGCAGTACTTC.

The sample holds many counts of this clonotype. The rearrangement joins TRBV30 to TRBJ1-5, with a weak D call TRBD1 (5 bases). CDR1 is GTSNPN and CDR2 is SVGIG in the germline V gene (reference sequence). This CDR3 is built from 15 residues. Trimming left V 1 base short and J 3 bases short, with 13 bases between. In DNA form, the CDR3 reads TGTGCCTGGAGTGATAGGGGTCTCTACAATCAGCCCCAGCATTTT. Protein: CAWSDRGLYNQPQHF.

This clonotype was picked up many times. The CDR3 loop is CASSYGYTGELFF. CDR3 coding DNA: TGTGCCAGCAGTTACGGATACACCGGGGAGCTGTTTTTT. The chain has TRBV6-6 and TRBJ2-2, with D hard to call. Germline CDR1 MNHNY, CDR2 SVGAGI (reference sequence). The CDR3 spans 13 residues. Trimming cost V 2 bases and J 3 bases, with 4 bases left between them.

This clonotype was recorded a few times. The CDR3 reads CASSQRGSYSYEQYF. Written as DNA, the CDR3 is TGTGCCAGCAGCCAACGGGGGTCTTACTCCTACGAGCAGTACTTC. The rearrangement links TRBV11-1 to TRBJ2-7; TRBD2 is a possible D gene (6 bases). Germline lookup yields CDR1 SGHAT and CDR2 FQDESV (reference sequence). The CDR3 is 15 residues long. Trimming left V 5 bases short and J 0 bases short, with 14 bases between. Supplemented by reference TRBV11-1 and TRBJ2-7, the full variable domain reads EAEVAQSPRYKITEKSQAVAFWCDPISGHATLYWYRQILGQGPELLVQFQDESVVDDSQLPKDRFSAERLKGVDSTLKIQPAELGDSAMYLCASSQRGSYSYEQYFGPGTRLTVT.

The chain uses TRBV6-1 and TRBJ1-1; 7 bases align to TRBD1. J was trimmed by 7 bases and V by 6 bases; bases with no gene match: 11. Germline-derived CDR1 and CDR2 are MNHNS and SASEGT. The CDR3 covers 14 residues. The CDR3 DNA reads TGTGCCAGCAGCGAGCTAGGGGGCGGCGGTGAAGCTTTCTTT. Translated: CASSELGGGGEAFF.

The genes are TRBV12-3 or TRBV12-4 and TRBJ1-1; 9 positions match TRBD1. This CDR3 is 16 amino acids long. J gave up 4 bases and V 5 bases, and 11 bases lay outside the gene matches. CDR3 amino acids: CASSEPGQGVSTEAFF. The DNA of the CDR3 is TGTGCCAGCAGTGAACCGGGACAGGGAGTATCCACTGAAGCTTTCTTT.

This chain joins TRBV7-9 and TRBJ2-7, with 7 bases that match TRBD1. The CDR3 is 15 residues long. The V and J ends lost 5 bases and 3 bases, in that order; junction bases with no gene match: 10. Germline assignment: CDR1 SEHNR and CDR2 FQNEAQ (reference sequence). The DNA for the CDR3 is TGTGCCAGCAGCGAACCGGGACAGAGACTCTACGAGCAGTACTTC. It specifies CASSEPGQRLYEQYF.

CDR3 amino acids: CASSQDRGLYTGELFF. Here the CDR3 DNA reads TGCGCCAGCAGCCAAGATCGAGGGCTTTATACCGGGGAGCTGTTTTTT. This chain links TRBV4-1 with TRBJ2-2; the D gene is possibly TRBD2 (5 bases). The germline CDR1 and CDR2 sequences are MGHRA and YSYEKL. The CDR3 consists of 16 residues. Trimming cost V 0 bases and J 5 bases, with 13 bases left between them.

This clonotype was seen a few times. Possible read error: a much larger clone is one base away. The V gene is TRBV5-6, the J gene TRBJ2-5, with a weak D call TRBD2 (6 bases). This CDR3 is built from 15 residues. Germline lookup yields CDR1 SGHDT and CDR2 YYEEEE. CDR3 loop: CTSSLAGRGQETQYF. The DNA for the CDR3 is TGTACCAGCAGCTTGGCCGGGAGAGGACAAGAGACCCAGTACTTC.

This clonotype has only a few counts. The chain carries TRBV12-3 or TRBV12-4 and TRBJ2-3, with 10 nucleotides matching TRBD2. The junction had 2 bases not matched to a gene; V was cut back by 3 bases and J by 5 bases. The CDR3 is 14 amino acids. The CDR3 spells CASSFLAGEDTQYF. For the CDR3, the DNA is TGTGCCAGCAGTTTTCTAGCGGGGGAAGATACGCAGTATTTT.

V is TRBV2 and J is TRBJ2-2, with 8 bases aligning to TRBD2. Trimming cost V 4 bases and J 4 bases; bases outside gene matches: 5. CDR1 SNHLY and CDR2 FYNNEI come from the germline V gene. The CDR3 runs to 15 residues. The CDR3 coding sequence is TGTGCCAGCAGTGCGACTAGCGTTAGCACCGGGGAGCTGTTTTTT. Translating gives CASSATSVSTGELFF. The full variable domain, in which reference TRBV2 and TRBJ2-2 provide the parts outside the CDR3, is EPEVTQTPSHQVTQMGQEVILRCVPISNHLYFYWYRQILGQKVEFLVSFYNNEISEKSEIFDDQFSVERPDGSNFTLKIRSTKLEDSAMYFCASSATSVSTGELFFGEGSRLTVL.

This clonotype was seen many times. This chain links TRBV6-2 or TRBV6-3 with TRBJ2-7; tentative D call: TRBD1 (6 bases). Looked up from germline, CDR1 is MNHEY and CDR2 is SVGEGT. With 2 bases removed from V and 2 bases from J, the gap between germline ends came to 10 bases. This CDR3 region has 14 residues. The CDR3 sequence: CASSYDRLTYEQYF. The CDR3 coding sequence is TGTGCCAGCAGTTACGACAGGTTAACCTACGAGCAGTACTTC.

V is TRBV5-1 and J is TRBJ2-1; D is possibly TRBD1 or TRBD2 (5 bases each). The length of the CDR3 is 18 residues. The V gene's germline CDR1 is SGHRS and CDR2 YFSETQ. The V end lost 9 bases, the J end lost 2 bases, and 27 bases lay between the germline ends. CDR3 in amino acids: CATSGSSGHSQTYNEQFF. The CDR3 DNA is TGCGCCACCTCAGGGAGTTCTGGACATTCACAGACCTACAATGAGCAGTTCTTC.

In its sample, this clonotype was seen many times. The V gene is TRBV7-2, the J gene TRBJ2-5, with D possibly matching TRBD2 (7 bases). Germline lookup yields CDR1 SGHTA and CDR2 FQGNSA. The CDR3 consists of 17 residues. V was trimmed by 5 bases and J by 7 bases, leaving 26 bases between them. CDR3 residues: CASSLSPAAGATWTQYF. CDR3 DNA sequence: TGTGCCAGCAGCCTGTCACCCGCTGCGGGGGCTACGTGGACCCAGTACTTC.

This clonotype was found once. CDR3 sequence: CASNLGTSPGNTIYF. DNA of the CDR3: TGTGCCAGCAATCTTGGGACAAGTCCTGGAAACACCATATATTTT. This chain joins TRBV28 and TRBJ1-3, with TRBD1 as a possible D gene (6 bases). The ends were cut back, 7 bases at V and 2 bases at J, with 15 bases in the middle. Germline lookup yields CDR1 MDHEN and CDR2 SYDVKM. The CDR3 is 15 amino acids.

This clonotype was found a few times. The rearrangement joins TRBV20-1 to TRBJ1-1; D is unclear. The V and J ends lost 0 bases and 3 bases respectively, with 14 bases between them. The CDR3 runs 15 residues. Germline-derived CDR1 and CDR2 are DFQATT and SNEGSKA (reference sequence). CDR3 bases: TGCAGTGCTAGAGATGTCGGAGGAGTTGACACTGAAGCTTTCTTT. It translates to CSARDVGGVDTEAFF.

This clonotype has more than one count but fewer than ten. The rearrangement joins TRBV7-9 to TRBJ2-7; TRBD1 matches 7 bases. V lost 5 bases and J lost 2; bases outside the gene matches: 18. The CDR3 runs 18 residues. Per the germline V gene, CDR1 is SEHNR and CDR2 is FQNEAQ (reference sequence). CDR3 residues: CASSRNPGTGQQAYEQYF. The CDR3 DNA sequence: TGTGCCAGCAGCCGAAACCCGGGGACGGGACAGCAAGCCTACGAGCAGTACTTC. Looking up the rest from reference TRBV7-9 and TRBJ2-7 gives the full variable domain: DTGVSQNPRHKITKRGQNVTFRCDPISEHNRLYWYRQTLGQGPEFLTYFQNEAQLEKSRLLSDRFSAERPKGSFSTLEIQRTEQGDSAMYLCASSRNPGTGQQAYEQYFGPGTRLTVT.

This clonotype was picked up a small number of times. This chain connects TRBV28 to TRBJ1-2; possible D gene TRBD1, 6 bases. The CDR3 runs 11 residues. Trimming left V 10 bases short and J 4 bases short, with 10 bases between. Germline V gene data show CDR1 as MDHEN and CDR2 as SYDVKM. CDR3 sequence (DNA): TGTGCCACCCGACAGGCCTATGGCTACACCTTC. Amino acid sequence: CATRQAYGYTF.